Below are 17 T cell receptor beta chains sequenced from a single sample in a study of neurological immune-mediated disorders (dated by TCRdb to 2018 to 2020). The library was produced with 5' RACE. The instrument given in TCRdb is Illumina HiSeq 2500. TCRdb's own reprocessing of the public reads used fastp at Q25 and MiXCR and kept productive beta chains. For every CDR3 protein sequence, its rows merge into one entry that carries the most common genes and DNA. A total of 90,000 to 100,000 distinct CDR3 sequences appear in this sample, 3.5% to 4% of them only once. In total, the top ten clones hold around 6% of the sample. Input material: PBMCs. Every receptor here comes from a woman aged 18 to 35 with multiple sclerosis.

In its sample, this clonotype was seen many times. The chain joins TRBV5-1 to TRBJ2-2; D possibly corresponds to TRBD1 (7 bases). The CDR3 is 15 residues long. V lost 4 bases, J lost 3 bases, and 13 bases lay in between. CDR1 is SGHRS and CDR2 is YFSETQ in the germline V gene. The chain's CDR3 is CASSLEGADTGELFF. The CDR3 region has the DNA TGCGCCAGCAGCCTGGAGGGGGCCGACACCGGGGAGCTGTTTTTT.

This clonotype was seen many times. The chain recombines TRBV20-1 with TRBJ2-7; 7 bases map to TRBD2. This CDR3 has 14 amino acids. Germline values: CDR1 DFQATT, CDR2 SNEGSKA (reference sequence). V lost 5 bases to trimming and J lost 3 bases; unmatched junction nucleotides: 10. Here the CDR3 reads CSALHGGTNYEQYF. The CDR3 DNA reads as TGCAGTGCTCTCCACGGGGGGACGAACTACGAGCAGTACTTC.

This clonotype has a count of ten or more. The chain combines TRBV10-2 with TRBJ2-1; 8 bases are shared with TRBD2. Germline trimming cut 0 bases from V and 7 bases from J; bases unmatched to any gene: 5. Germline lookup yields CDR1 WSHSY and CDR2 SAAADI. The CDR3 length is 15 residues. Written as DNA, the CDR3 is TGCGCCAGCAGTGAGTCCGGCGGGAGGAAAAATGAGCAGTTCTTC. It yields the protein CASSESGGRKNEQFF.

This clonotype has ten or more counts. The V call is TRBV3-1, the J call TRBJ2-7; unclear D gene. The CDR3 has 15 amino acids. Germline CDR1 is LGHDT and CDR2 is YNNKEL (reference sequence). V dropped 4 bases and J dropped 1 base, with 14 bases sitting between them. In nucleotides, the CDR3 is TGTGCCAGCAGCCCCATGGGTCCAAAATCCTACGAGCAGTACTTC. Amino acid sequence: CASSPMGPKSYEQYF.

This clonotype has ten or more counts. The rearrangement links TRBV10-3 to TRBJ2-2; TRBD1 is a possible D gene (6 bases). V dropped 11 bases and J dropped 4 bases, with 14 bases sitting between them. The germline V gene has CDR1 ENHRY and CDR2 SYGVKD. CDR3 length: 13 amino acids. The CDR3 sequence is CAVFQGSTGELFF. In nucleotides, the CDR3 is TGTGCCGTCTTCCAGGGGTCCACCGGGGAGCTGTTTTTT.

This clonotype was seen at least ten times. This chain joins TRBV29-1 and TRBJ1-2; possible D gene TRBD1, 5 bases. The CDR3 length is 15 residues. V gave up 0 bases and J gave up 0 bases, with 11 bases separating them. Germline-derived CDR1 and CDR2 are SQVTM and ANQGSEA. CDR3: CSVEDVRGTNYGYTF. DNA of the CDR3: TGCAGCGTTGAAGACGTGAGGGGCACTAACTATGGCTACACCTTC.

This clonotype was detected ten times or more. The genes are TRBV5-1 and TRBJ2-1; TRBD2 matches 12 bases. Germline V CDR1 and CDR2: SGHRS, YFSETQ. This CDR3 contains 16 residues. J gave up 7 bases and V 0 bases, and 5 bases lay outside the gene matches. The CDR3 sequence is CASSLVSSGRGNEQFF. The DNA of the CDR3 is TGCGCCAGCAGCTTGGTTTCTAGCGGGAGGGGAAATGAGCAGTTCTTC.

This clonotype was seen at least ten times. The genes are TRBV12-3 or TRBV12-4 and TRBJ1-2; D perhaps matches TRBD1 (6 bases). The CDR3 is made up of 12 amino acids. The germline V and J ends were trimmed by 6 bases and 8 bases, with 13 bases remaining between them. CDR3 sequence (DNA): TGTGCCAGCAGGGTCGGAGGGGGAGGCTACACCTTC. Its translation is CASRVGGGGYTF.

At least ten counts were recorded for this clonotype. This chain connects TRBV3-1 to TRBJ1-4; D is undetermined. This CDR3 is 16 amino acids long. CDR1 is LGHDT, CDR2 YNNKEL, per germline (reference sequence). V dropped 4 bases and J dropped 0 bases, with 12 bases sitting between them. Written as DNA, the CDR3 is TGTGCCAGCAGCCTCGGGCGACGGACAACTAATGAAAAACTGTTTTTT. Translated, it gives CASSLGRRTTNEKLFF.

The table lists this clonotype with many counts. V and J are TRBV28 and TRBJ1-4, with a weak D call TRBD1 (5 bases). Germline CDR1 reads MDHEN; CDR2 reads SYDVKM. The CDR3 contains 15 residues. V was cut by 6 bases and J by 3 bases, with 14 bases left in between. In DNA form, the CDR3 reads TGTGCCAGCAGGGATAGTCAAGGGGCTAATGAAAAACTGTTTTTT. Translated: CASRDSQGANEKLFF. Looking up the rest from reference TRBV28 and TRBJ1-4 gives the full variable domain: DVKVTQSSRYLVKRTGEKVFLECVQDMDHENMFWYRQDPGLGLRLIYFSYDVKMKEKGDIPEGYSVSREKKERFSLILESASTNQTSMYLCASRDSQGANEKLFFGSGTQLSVL.

This clonotype was detected ten times or more. The chain joins TRBV6-2 or TRBV6-3 to TRBJ1-1; a possible D gene is TRBD1 (5 bases). The CDR3 runs 15 residues. CDR1 MNHEY and CDR2 SVGEGT come from the germline V gene. V shed 7 bases and J shed 3 bases, with 18 bases lying between them. In DNA form, the CDR3 reads TGTGCCAGCAACAAAGGCGCAGGGATGGACACTGAAGCTTTCTTT. This sequence encodes CASNKGAGMDTEAFF.

There are many counts of this clonotype. The J gene is TRBJ1-4, the V gene TRBV18; TRBD1 might be the D (6 bases). The CDR3 contains 14 residues. Germline V gives CDR1 KGHSH, CDR2 LQKENI. V lost 1 base and J 7 bases, leaving 10 bases between the germline ends. For the CDR3, the DNA is TGTGCCAGCTCACCACTGGGGGCGGGTGAAAAACTGTTTTTT. Protein product: CASSPLGAGEKLFF.

This clonotype occurred many times. The chain combines TRBV14 with TRBJ1-1; D is unclear. There are 13 residues in the CDR3. The germline V and J ends were trimmed by 1 base and 6 bases, with 9 bases remaining between them. Germline V gene lookup returns CDR1 SGHDN and CDR2 FVKESK. The DNA for the CDR3 is TGTGCCAGCAGCCAAGGGCCGAGGGCTGAAGCTTTCTTT. Encoded protein: CASSQGPRAEAFF. The whole variable domain, filled in from reference TRBV14 and TRBJ1-1, reads EAGVTQFPSHSVIEKGQTVTLRCDPISGHDNLYWYRRVMGKEIKFLLHFVKESKQDESGMPNNRFLAERTGGTYSTLKVQPAELEDSGVYFCASSQGPRAEAFFGQGTRLTVV.

In this sample, this clonotype turned up many times. This sequence joins TRBV5-6 and TRBJ1-2, with D possibly matching TRBD1 (5 bases). The CDR3 is made up of 13 amino acids. Germline CDR1 and CDR2: SGHDT and YYEEEE. Trimming shortened V by 1 base and J by 8 bases, and 12 bases separated the two germline ends. In nucleotides, the CDR3 is TGTGCCAGCAGCTTGTATACCAGGGTGGGCTACACCTTC. Translated, it gives CASSLYTRVGYTF.

This clonotype was picked up many times. The V gene is TRBV27, the J gene TRBJ1-2, with TRBD1 matching over 7 bases. The CDR3 has 14 residues. J lost 5 bases, V lost 6 bases, and 9 bases had no gene match. Germline V gene lookup returns CDR1 MNHEY and CDR2 SMNVEV (reference sequence). As DNA, the CDR3 is TGTGCCAGCAGGCCCTCGGGACAGTTTTATGGCTACACCTTC. Translated: CASRPSGQFYGYTF.

This clonotype has at least ten counts. The chain employs TRBV12-3 or TRBV12-4 and TRBJ1-5; D is possibly TRBD1 (5 bases). This CDR3 has 14 amino acids. With 3 bases removed from V and 3 bases from J, the gap between germline ends came to 9 bases. CDR3 sequence: CASSFKGDNQPQHF. CDR3 nucleotides: TGTGCCAGCAGTTTTAAAGGGGACAATCAGCCCCAGCATTTT.

This clonotype has at least ten counts. The gene calls are TRBV2 and TRBJ1-5; D perhaps matches TRBD1 (5 bases). V was clipped by 0 bases and J by 7 bases, with 16 bases between them. The CDR3 covers 16 residues. CDR1 and CDR2 from the germline V gene are SNHLY and FYNNEI. CDR3 in amino acids: CASSEAFGRDQQPQHF. CDR3 DNA sequence: TGTGCCAGCAGTGAAGCCTTTGGGCGGGACCAACAGCCCCAGCATTTT.